These 21 T cell receptor beta chains came from one sample sequenced in a study of OX40 agonist ivuxolimab in advanced cancers. Clones were read by immunoSEQ multiplex PCR, and TCRdb kept only the in-frame ones, dropping some. The sample holds tens of thousands of clones; roughly 80% are singletons and the top ten take approximately 1.9%. This specimen consisted of CD4+ or CD8+ T cells sorted from blood, obtained in a trial of the OX40 agonist ivuxolimab. These receptors all stem from an adult with an advanced solid tumor such as melanoma, head and neck, liver or kidney cancer.

The chain employs TRBV7-2 and TRBJ2-5; 7 bases line up with TRBD1. The CDR3 covers 15 residues. The germline V gene has CDR1 SGHTA and CDR2 FQGNSA. J gave up 0 bases and V 8 bases, and 9 bases lay outside the gene matches. CDR3 residues: CASRRGGQYQETQYF. CDR3 DNA: TGTGCCAGCCGCCGTGGGGGACAGTACCAAGAGACCCAGTACTTC.

J is TRBJ2-1 and V is TRBV18; D perhaps matches TRBD1 (6 bases). The germline gives CDR1 KGHSH, CDR2 LQKENI. The CDR3 extends over 14 amino acids. V dropped 6 bases and J dropped 6 bases, with 15 bases sitting between them. The CDR3 nucleotides read TGTGCCAGCTCTCTACAGGGTGCGGGCAATGAGCAGTTCTTC. Translation: CASSLQGAGNEQFF.

V usage is TRBV7-9 and J usage is TRBJ1-2; maybe TRBD1 (6 bases). The CDR3 extends over 15 amino acids. In germline, CDR1 is SEHNR, CDR2 FQNEAQ (reference sequence). V lost 5 bases and J 4 bases, leaving 17 bases between the germline ends. The DNA for the CDR3 is TGTGCCAGCAGCCCATTAGACAGGAATGTCTATGGCTACACCTTC. It translates to CASSPLDRNVYGYTF.

This CDR3 is CASSSTAFRGFYYGYTF. CDR3 nucleotides: TGTGCCAGCAGCTCCACAGCATTTAGGGGGTTTTACTATGGCTACACCTTC. The gene calls are TRBV7-2 and TRBJ1-2; a possible D gene is TRBD1 (6 bases). The germline V and J ends were trimmed by 4 bases and 3 bases, with 21 bases remaining between them. Germline-derived CDR1 and CDR2 are SGHTA and FQGNSA. CDR3 length: 17 residues.

This chain joins TRBV27 and TRBJ2-5; D gene ambiguous. The CDR3 covers 16 residues. Trimming cost V 0 bases and J 1 base, with 12 bases left between them. CDR1 is MNHEY, CDR2 SMNVEV, per germline (reference sequence). The CDR3 coding sequence is TGTGCCAGCAGTTTATCCTTATACCGTACCCAAGAGACCCAGTACTTC. This codes for CASSLSLYRTQETQYF.

In this sample, this clone turned up a few times. The chain joins TRBV5-1 to TRBJ1-2; D remains ambiguous. The CDR3 is 13 residues long. The ends were cut back, 0 bases at V and 5 bases at J, with 8 bases in the middle. CDR1 SGHRS and CDR2 YFSETQ come from the germline V gene. Here the CDR3 reads CASSLDSGYGYTF. The CDR3, as DNA: TGCGCCAGCAGCTTGGACAGTGGTTATGGCTACACCTTC.

The rearrangement uses TRBV7-2 and TRBJ2-5; TRBD1 is a possible D gene (5 bases). The end of the DNA aligns better with TRBJ2-7, so the J call may be wrong. The germline V gene has CDR1 SGHTA and CDR2 FQGNSA. The CDR3 contains 14 residues. In DNA form, the CDR3 reads TGTGCCAGCAGCTTAGCGGACATTAGGGACGAGCAGTACTTC. Residues: CASSLADIRDEQYF.

About this clone itself: The junction differs from germline at one of its ends, possibly a read error. The chain uses TRBV7-7 and TRBJ2-3; 9 positions agree with TRBD1. Germline V gives CDR1 SSHAT, CDR2 FNYEAQ (reference sequence). The CDR3 loop spans 15 amino acids. CDR3 coding DNA: TGTGCTAGCAGCTTAGGGACAGGGAGCACAGATACGCAGTATTTT. Its protein product is CASSLGTGSTDTQYF.

The genes are TRBV18 and TRBJ2-1, with D hard to call. This CDR3 has 12 residues. V was trimmed by 6 bases and J by 5 bases, leaving 8 bases between them. CDR1 is KGHSH, CDR2 LQKENI, per germline. Here the CDR3 reads CASSPLNNEQFF. Here the CDR3 DNA reads TGTGCCAGCTCGCCTCTTAACAATGAGCAGTTCTTC.

A single count supports this clone. The gene calls are TRBV10-3 and TRBJ1-3; D perhaps matches TRBD1 (6 bases). CDR3 size: 15 residues. CDR1 ENHRY and CDR2 SYGVKD come from the germline V gene. The V end was cut by 2 bases, the J end by 3 bases, with 11 bases between. DNA for the CDR3: TGTGCCATCAGTGAGGACAGGAGGGATGGAAACACCATATATTTT. Translating it yields CAISEDRRDGNTIYF.

The V and J genes are TRBV29-1 and TRBJ1-6; D unresolved. V dropped 1 base and J dropped 7 bases, with 8 bases sitting between them. Looked up from germline, CDR1 is SQVTM and CDR2 is ANQGSEA. The CDR3 sequence is 13 residues long. DNA for the CDR3: TGCAGCGTTGAAGTGAACGGGAATTCACCCCTCCACTTT. It yields the protein CSVEVNGNSPLHF.

The chain recombines TRBV19 with TRBJ2-5; perhaps TRBD2 as D (5 bases). This CDR3 contains 14 residues. V lost 1 base to trimming and J lost 4 bases, with 10 bases between them. Germline V gene sequence: CDR1 LNHDA, CDR2 SQIVND (reference sequence). CDR3 region: CASSIAGVVETQYF. The CDR3 DNA follows: TGTGCCAGTAGTATAGCCGGGGTAGTAGAGACCCAGTACTTC.

This sequence joins TRBV19 and TRBJ1-6; no reliable D call. This CDR3 comprises 13 residues. CDR1 LNHDA and CDR2 SQIVND come from the germline V gene (reference sequence). Trimming took off 5 bases at V and 10 bases at J, with 12 bases between the two ends. The CDR3: CASSLQLGSPLHF. For the CDR3, the DNA is TGTGCCAGTAGTTTACAACTGGGGTCACCCCTCCACTTT.

The gene calls are TRBV12-5 and TRBJ1-1; 10 bases fit TRBD1. Trimming took 6 bases from V and 5 from J; bases not matched to a gene: 6. The CDR3 runs to 14 residues. The germline gives CDR1 LGHNT, CDR2 FRNRAP. DNA for the CDR3: TGTGCTAGTGGCCCCGGGACAGGGGCGACTGAAGCTTTCTTT. The encoded protein is CASGPGTGATEAFF.

This clone was seen only once. A junction end diverges from the germline sequence, so it may reflect a read error. The V call is TRBV6-6, the J call TRBJ2-7; 11 positions match TRBD1. The CDR3 is made up of 15 amino acids. Germline V lookup: CDR1 MNHNY, CDR2 SVGAGI (reference sequence). The CDR3 sequence is CASSYSWTGGYQQYF. CDR3 nucleotide sequence: TGTGCCAGCAGTTACTCTTGGACAGGGGGCTACCAGCAGTACTTC.

The V and J genes are TRBV7-9 and TRBJ2-2; D unresolved. Trimming shortened V by 0 bases and J by 2 bases, and 4 bases separated the two germline ends. CDR3 length equals 14 residues. Germline values: CDR1 SEHNR, CDR2 FQNEAQ (reference sequence). The CDR3 region has the DNA TGTGCCAGCAGCTTAGCTCGCAACACCGGGGAGCTGTTTTTT. This encodes CASSLARNTGELFF.

This chain uses TRBV7-3 with TRBJ2-1; D possibly uses TRBD1 or TRBD2 (6 bases each). CDR3 length: 15 amino acids. The germline V and J ends were trimmed by 3 bases and 6 bases, with 15 bases remaining between them. Germline V gene data show CDR1 as SGHTA and CDR2 as FQGTGA. CDR3 region: CASSLASGAGNEQFF. The CDR3 nucleotides read TGTGCCAGCAGCTTGGCGTCGGGGGCGGGCAATGAGCAGTTCTTC. Complete variable domain (other parts from reference TRBV7-3 and TRBJ2-1): GAGVSQTPSNKVTEKGKYVELRCDPISGHTALYWYRQSLGQGPEFLIYFQGTGAADDSGLPNDRFFAVRPEGSVSTLKIQRTERGDSAVYLCASSLASGAGNEQFFGPGTRLTVL.

The CDR3 DNA is TGTGCCAGCACTAGCGGGGGGGCTGGTGGTTTGGAGACCCAGTACTTC. As protein: CASTSGGAGGLETQYF. V usage is TRBV4-2 and J usage is TRBJ2-5, with 12 positions matching TRBD2. The J segment lost 5 bases and the V segment lost 7 bases, leaving 11 bases of the junction unmatched. The CDR3 loop spans 16 amino acids. CDR1 is LGHNA and CDR2 is YNFKEQ in the germline V gene.

The sample holds a few counts of this clone. The chain recombines TRBV6-4 with TRBJ1-1, with D hard to call. V was clipped by 5 bases and J by 1 base, with 8 bases between them. The CDR3 has 13 amino acids. Germline CDR1 reads MRHNA; CDR2 reads SNTAGT. The CDR3 DNA is TGTGCCAGCAGTCTACAACCGAACACTGAAGCTTTCTTT. This codes for CASSLQPNTEAFF.

The chain is built from TRBV9 and TRBJ2-5; D is uncertain. The CDR3 totals 12 residues. V lost 3 bases and J 5 bases, leaving 8 bases between the germline ends. Germline values: CDR1 SGDLS, CDR2 YYNGEE. The CDR3 region has the DNA TGTGCCAGCAGCGGTCCCGGGGAGACCCAGTACTTC. It codes for CASSGPGETQYF. Full variable domain (missing parts from reference TRBV9 and TRBJ2-5): DSGVTQTPKHLITATGQRVTLRCSPRSGDLSVYWYQQSLDQGLQFLIQYYNGEERAKGNILERFSAQQFPDLHSELNLSSLELGDSALYFCASSGPGETQYFGPGTRLLVL.

The chain recombines TRBV29-1 with TRBJ1-2; TRBD1 agrees at 10 bases. The length of the CDR3 is 13 residues. The germline V gene has CDR1 SQVTM and CDR2 ANQGSEA. V lost 6 bases to trimming and J lost 5 bases; unmatched junction nucleotides: 6. The CDR3 sequence is CSVRQGADYGYTF. Written as DNA, the CDR3 is TGCAGCGTACGACAGGGGGCGGATTATGGCTACACCTTC.